What follows describes a single TCR beta chain. Its matching antigen is unknown. Primers: 60 Vbeta forward and 13 Jbeta reverse. Using immunoSEQ multiplex PCR, the repertoire was profiled, and TCRdb retains in-frame clones only, with some absent. The sample consists of about 81,000 clones, 75% to 85% of them appearing once. The sample belongs to a study of cytomegalovirus exposure and HLA in healthy donors. About the study: Findings of an earlier analysis included some 120 million unique TCR beta sequences from some 180 million T cells. Whole-study findings and limits: Earlier results showed most TCR beta V segments being productive about 87% or about 30% of the time.

Healthy donors of bone marrow made up the group. The sample comprised PBMCs. The clonotype comes from a man in his fifties in good health and CMV-seropositive.

This CDR3 is CASTPGQYRNQPQHF. The CDR3 nucleotides are TGTGCCAGCACCCCGGGACAGTACCGCAATCAGCCCCAGCATTTT. This rearrangement joins TRBV2 to TRBJ1-5; 7 bases line up with TRBD1. Losses at the gene ends were 7 bases for V and 2 bases for J; bases not matched to a gene: 8. This CDR3 contains 15 residues. Germline V gene data show CDR1 as SNHLY and CDR2 as FYNNEI.